The clone carrying this TCR beta chain appeared a single time. The sample is drawn from a study of shared clonotypes between healthy human individuals. In the sorted-subset replicate PCRs, 200 ng DNA, tens of thousands of T cell genomes, was used. Repertoires were generated with immunoSEQ multiplex PCR, while TCRdb's copy carries only in-frame clones and drops some. Counted here are 2 million to 2.5 million clones, more than 85% occurring once; the ten biggest clones make up approximately 1.7%. Looked up from germline, CDR1 is SGHAT and CDR2 is FQNNGV. V lost 5 bases and J lost 7, with 11 bases in between. CDR3 size: 12 residues. CD45RO-negative CD8 cells positively selected for CCR7 made up the naive population, which excluded terminally differentiated effector memory CD45RA+ cells.

The chain has TRBV11-2 and TRBJ1-1; D unclear. The sample was naive CD8+ T cells from PBMCs. This TCR came from a man aged 18 to 35 in good health. Some clones in this sample may be carry-over from other donors' samples. The DNA of the CDR3 is TGTGCCAGCAGCGGTGACCGTTATGAAGCTTTCTTT. It specifies CASSGDRYEAFF.